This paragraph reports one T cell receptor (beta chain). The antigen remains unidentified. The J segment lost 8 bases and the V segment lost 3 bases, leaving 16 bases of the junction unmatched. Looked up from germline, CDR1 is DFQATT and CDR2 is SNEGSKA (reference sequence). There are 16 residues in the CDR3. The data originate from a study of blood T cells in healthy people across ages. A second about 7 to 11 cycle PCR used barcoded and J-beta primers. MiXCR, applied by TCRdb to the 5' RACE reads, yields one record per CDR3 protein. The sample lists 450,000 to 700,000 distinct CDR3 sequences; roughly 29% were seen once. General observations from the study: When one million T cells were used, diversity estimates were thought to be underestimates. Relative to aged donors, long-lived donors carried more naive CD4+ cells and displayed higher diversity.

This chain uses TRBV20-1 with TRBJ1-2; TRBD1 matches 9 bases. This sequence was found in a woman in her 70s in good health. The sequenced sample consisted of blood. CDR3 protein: CSASRRPQGAIEGYTF. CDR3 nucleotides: TGCAGTGCTAGCAGGCGTCCACAGGGGGCAATCGAGGGCTACACCTTC.